This TCR beta chain emerged from a study of memory CD4+ T cells and cytomegalovirus serostatus. Some clones are missing from TCRdb's copy, which holds only in-frame ones; the method was immunoSEQ multiplex PCR. This table holds tens of thousands of clones, roughly 80% found once. Single viable CD3+CD4+CD8-CD45RO+ cells were sorted as the memory CD4+ T cells. Serostatus was set by detecting CMV pp150, pp28, p38, p52 IgG. This receptor was taken from an adult in good health and CMV-seronegative. Material for sequencing was memory CD4+ T cells from blood.

The CDR3 here is CASSSDSKNSPLHF. CDR3 DNA sequence: TGTGCCAGCAGTTCGGACAGCAAGAATTCACCCCTCCACTTT. The chain joins TRBV6-6 to TRBJ1-6; a weak D match, TRBD1 (6 bases). Germline CDR1 is MNHNY and CDR2 is SVGAGI (reference sequence). The germline V and J ends were trimmed by 4 bases and 7 bases, with 11 bases remaining between them. CDR3 size: 14 residues.